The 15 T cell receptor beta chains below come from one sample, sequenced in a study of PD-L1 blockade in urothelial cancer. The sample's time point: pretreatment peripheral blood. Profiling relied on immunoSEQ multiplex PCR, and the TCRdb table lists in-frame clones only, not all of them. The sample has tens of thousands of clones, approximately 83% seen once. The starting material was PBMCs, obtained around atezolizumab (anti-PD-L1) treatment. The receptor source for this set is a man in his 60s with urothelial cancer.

The CDR3 DNA follows: TGTGCCAGCAGTTTGAGCGGGGCGATAGATACGCAGTATTTT. Its protein is CASSLSGAIDTQYF. V gene TRBV27 combines with J gene TRBJ2-3, with 7 nucleotides matching TRBD2. Germline V gene lookup returns CDR1 MNHEY and CDR2 SMNVEV (reference sequence). This CDR3 comprises 14 residues. The V gene end was trimmed by 3 bases and the J gene end by 5 bases; junction bases not matched to a gene: 5.

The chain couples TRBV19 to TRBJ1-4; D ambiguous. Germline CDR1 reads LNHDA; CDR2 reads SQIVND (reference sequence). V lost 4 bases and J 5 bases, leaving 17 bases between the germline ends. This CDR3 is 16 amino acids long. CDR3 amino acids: CASSTPGGLPNEKLFF. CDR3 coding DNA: TGTGCCAGTAGTACTCCTGGAGGGTTGCCCAATGAAAAACTGTTTTTT.

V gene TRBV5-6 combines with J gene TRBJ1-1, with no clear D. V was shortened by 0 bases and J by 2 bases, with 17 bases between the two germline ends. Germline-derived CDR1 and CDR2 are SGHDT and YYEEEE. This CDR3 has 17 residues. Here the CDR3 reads CASSLGNPTLANTEAFF. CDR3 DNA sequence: TGTGCCAGCAGCTTGGGAAATCCTACCCTTGCCAACACTGAAGCTTTCTTT.

The CDR3 DNA is TGCGCCAGCAGTCCCGGGACTAGGGTCGTCGGGCAGTACTTC. It encodes CASSPGTRVVGQYF. V gene TRBV4-1 combines with J gene TRBJ2-7; 8 bases are a match to TRBD2. V lost 6 bases, J lost 9 bases, and 13 bases stayed unmatched. In germline, CDR1 is MGHRA, CDR2 YSYEKL. The CDR3 extends over 14 amino acids.

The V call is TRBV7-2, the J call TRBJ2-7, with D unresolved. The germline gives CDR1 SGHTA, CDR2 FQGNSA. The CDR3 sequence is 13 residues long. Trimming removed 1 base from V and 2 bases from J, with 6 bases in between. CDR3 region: CASSLDLAYEQYF. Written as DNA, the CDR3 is TGTGCCAGCAGCTTAGATTTAGCCTACGAGCAGTACTTC.

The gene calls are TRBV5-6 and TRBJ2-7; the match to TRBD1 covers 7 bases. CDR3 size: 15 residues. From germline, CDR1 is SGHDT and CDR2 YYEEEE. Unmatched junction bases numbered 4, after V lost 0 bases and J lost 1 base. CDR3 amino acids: CASSLVGTASYEQYF. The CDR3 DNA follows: TGTGCCAGCAGCTTGGTAGGGACAGCATCCTACGAGCAGTACTTC.

In nucleotides, the CDR3 is TGTGCCAGCAGCGTTGCGGGACAGGAGGGTCAGCCCCAGCATTTT. Translating gives CASSVAGQEGQPQHF. The genes are TRBV9 and TRBJ1-5; 8 positions match TRBD1. Germline V gives CDR1 SGDLS, CDR2 YYNGEE. V was pared by 2 bases and J by 6 bases, with 7 bases of the junction left unmatched. The CDR3 consists of 15 residues. Supplemented by reference TRBV9 and TRBJ1-5, the full variable domain reads DSGVTQTPKHLITATGQRVTLRCSPRSGDLSVYWYQQSLDQGLQFLIQYYNGEERAKGNILERFSAQQFPDLHSELNLSSLELGDSALYFCASSVAGQEGQPQHFGDGTRLSIL.

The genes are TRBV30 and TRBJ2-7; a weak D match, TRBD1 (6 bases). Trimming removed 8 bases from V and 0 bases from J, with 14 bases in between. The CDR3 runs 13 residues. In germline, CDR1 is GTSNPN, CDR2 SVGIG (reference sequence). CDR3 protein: CAGLGDNSYEQYF. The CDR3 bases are TGTGCCGGCCTGGGGGACAACTCCTACGAGCAGTACTTC.

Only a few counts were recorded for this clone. CDR3 nucleotides: TGCGCCAGCAGCCATGATGTAGCGGGGCCCACAGATACGCAGTATTTT. Amino acids: CASSHDVAGPTDTQYF. The V gene is TRBV4-1, the J gene TRBJ2-3; 8 bases line up with TRBD2. Germline lookup yields CDR1 MGHRA and CDR2 YSYEKL. CDR3 length equals 16 residues. Losses at the gene ends were 3 bases for V and 2 bases for J; bases not matched to a gene: 7.

The DNA for the CDR3 is TGTGCCAGCAGTTACACCCGTGGGGGGGTCACCGGGGAGCTGTTTTTT. Protein: CASSYTRGGVTGELFF. The chain joins TRBV6-5 to TRBJ2-2; 7 bases align to TRBD2. The germline gives CDR1 MNHEY, CDR2 SVGAGI. J lost 4 bases, V lost 2 bases, and 7 bases had no gene match. The CDR3 extends over 16 amino acids.

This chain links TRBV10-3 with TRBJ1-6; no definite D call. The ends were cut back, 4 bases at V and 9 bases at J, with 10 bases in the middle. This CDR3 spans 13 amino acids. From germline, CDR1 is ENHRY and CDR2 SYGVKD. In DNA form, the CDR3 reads TGTGCCATCAGTGCCCGGGAGCTTTCACCCCTCCACTTT. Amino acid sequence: CAISARELSPLHF.

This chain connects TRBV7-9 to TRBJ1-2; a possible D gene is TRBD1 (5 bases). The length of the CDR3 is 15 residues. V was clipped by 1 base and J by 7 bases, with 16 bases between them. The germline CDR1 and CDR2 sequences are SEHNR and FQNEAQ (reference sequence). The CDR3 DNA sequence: TGTGCCAGCAGCTTAGAATCGGGGGAAGGTAGTGGCTACACCTTC. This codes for CASSLESGEGSGYTF. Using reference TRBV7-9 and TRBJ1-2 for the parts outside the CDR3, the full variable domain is DTGVSQNPRHKITKRGQNVTFRCDPISEHNRLYWYRQTLGQGPEFLTYFQNEAQLEKSRLLSDRFSAERPKGSFSTLEIQRTEQGDSAMYLCASSLESGEGSGYTFGSGTRLTVV.

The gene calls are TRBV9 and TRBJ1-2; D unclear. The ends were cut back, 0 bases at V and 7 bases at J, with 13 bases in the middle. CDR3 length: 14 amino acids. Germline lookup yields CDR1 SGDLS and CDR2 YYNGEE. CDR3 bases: TGTGCCAGCAGCGTAGCCGACGCGGGCGGTGGCTACACCTTC. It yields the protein CASSVADAGGGYTF.

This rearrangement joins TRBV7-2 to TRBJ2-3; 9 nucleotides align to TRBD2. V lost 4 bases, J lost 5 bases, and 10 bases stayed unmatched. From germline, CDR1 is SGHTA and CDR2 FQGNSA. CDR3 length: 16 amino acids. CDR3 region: CASSSSGGRNVDTQYF. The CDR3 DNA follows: TGTGCCAGCAGCTCCAGCGGGGGGCGTAACGTAGATACGCAGTATTTT.

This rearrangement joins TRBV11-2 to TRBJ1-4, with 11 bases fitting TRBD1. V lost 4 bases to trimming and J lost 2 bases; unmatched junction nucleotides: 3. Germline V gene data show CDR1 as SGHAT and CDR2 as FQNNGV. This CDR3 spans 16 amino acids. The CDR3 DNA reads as TGTGCCAGCAGCTGGACAGGGGGCTGGACTAATGAAAAACTGTTTTTT. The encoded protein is CASSWTGGWTNEKLFF.